Below, 8 T cell receptor beta chains from the same sample are listed, as sequenced in a study of identical twins. TCRdb fed the 5' RACE reads into MiXCR, producing one record per CDR3 protein. This repertoire shows a few hundred thousand distinct CDR3 sequences, approximately 10% found once; its top ten account for approximately 3.2%. The data also belong to a second study, concerning yellow fever vaccine responses in identical twins.

The sequencing sample was made of PBMCs. The receptor set was obtained from a woman between 18 and 29 years old in good health.

This clonotype has more than one count but fewer than ten. The chain combines TRBV7-8 with TRBJ2-3, with D perhaps matching TRBD1 or TRBD2 (5 bases each). Per germline, CDR1 SGHVS and CDR2 FQNEAQ. This CDR3 region has 14 residues. Trimming pared 4 bases from V and 2 bases from J, leaving 10 bases between. CDR3 in amino acids: CASSSGAFTDTQYF. The CDR3 bases are TGTGCCAGCAGCTCCGGGGCCTTCACAGATACGCAGTATTTT.

J is TRBJ2-7 and V is TRBV7-2; 10 bases match TRBD1. CDR1 is SGHTA and CDR2 is FQGNSA in the germline V gene. The V segment lost 7 bases and the J segment 3 bases; nucleotides outside the gene matches: 12. The CDR3 length is 16 residues. CDR3 nucleotides: TGTGCCAGCACCTTGGGGGACCGGGACAGGGGCTACGAGCAGTACTTC. This encodes CASTLGDRDRGYEQYF.

This clonotype has just a few counts. This chain uses TRBV6-6 with TRBJ1-2, with D possibly being TRBD1 (6 bases). CDR3 length equals 13 residues. Trimming pared 8 bases from V and 2 bases from J, leaving 12 bases between. Germline V gene data show CDR1 as MNHNY and CDR2 as SVGAGI (reference sequence). CDR3 in amino acids: CASSDSENYGYTF. CDR3 sequence (DNA): TGTGCCAGCTCGGACAGTGAGAACTATGGCTACACCTTC.

This clonotype was recorded a few times. J is TRBJ2-5 and V is TRBV7-8; no definite D call. This CDR3 contains 16 residues. Germline-derived CDR1 and CDR2 are SGHVS and FQNEAQ. Trimming removed 2 bases at V and 1 base at J, with 14 bases between. CDR3 sequence: CASSLPGHGLQETQYF. The CDR3 bases are TGTGCCAGCAGCTTACCCGGTCACGGGCTCCAAGAGACCCAGTACTTC.

On this clonotype itself: A read error may produce the germline difference seen at one junction end. The chain couples TRBV12-3 or TRBV12-4 to TRBJ2-1; D might be TRBD2 (6 bases). The length of the CDR3 is 16 residues. The CDR3 coding sequence is TGTGCCAGCAGCCCCTCTAGCGAGGGAGGCGTCAATGAGCGGTTCTTC. Protein: CASSPSSEGGVNERFF.

This clonotype was seen only a few times. CDR3 coding DNA: TGTGCCAGCAGTGAACAGGAACCCTATGGCTACACCTTC. Translated: CASSEQEPYGYTF. The V and J genes are TRBV2 and TRBJ1-2; no firm D call. V was cut by 2 bases and J by 4 bases, with 8 bases left in between. Germline CDR1 SNHLY, CDR2 FYNNEI. The CDR3 is 13 residues long.

This chain uses TRBV20-1 with TRBJ1-3; D gene unclear. The CDR3 contains 12 residues. The germline gives CDR1 DFQATT, CDR2 SNEGSKA (reference sequence). Trimming shortened V by 4 bases and J by 3 bases, and 7 bases separated the two germline ends. The CDR3 sequence: CSATFDGNTIYF. The CDR3 nucleotides read TGCAGTGCTACCTTCGATGGAAACACCATATATTTT.

This clonotype has ten or more counts. The rearrangement uses TRBV5-1 and TRBJ2-1; 8 bases map to TRBD2. CDR1 SGHRS and CDR2 YFSETQ come from the germline V gene. The CDR3 sequence is 17 residues long. V was pared by 4 bases and J by 8 bases, with 17 bases of the junction left unmatched. The CDR3 sequence: CASSPLLGAGADHEQFF. As DNA, the CDR3 is TGCGCCAGCAGCCCACTACTGGGAGCGGGGGCCGACCATGAGCAGTTCTTC.